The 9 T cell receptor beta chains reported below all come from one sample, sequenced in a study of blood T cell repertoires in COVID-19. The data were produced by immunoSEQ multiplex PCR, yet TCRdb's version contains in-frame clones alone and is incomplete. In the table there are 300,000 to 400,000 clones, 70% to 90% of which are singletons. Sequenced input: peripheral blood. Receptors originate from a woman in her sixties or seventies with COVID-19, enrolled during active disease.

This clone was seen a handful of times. CDR3 region: CASSFQSSGGRDTQYF. DNA for the CDR3: TGTGCCAGCAGCTTCCAGTCTAGCGGGGGGAGGGATACGCAGTATTTT. This chain joins TRBV7-2 and TRBJ2-3, with TRBD2 matching 11 bases. CDR3 length: 16 amino acids. Germline-derived CDR1 and CDR2 are SGHTA and FQGNSA. V lost 3 bases to trimming and J lost 6 bases; unmatched junction nucleotides: 8. The full variable domain, with the rest looked up from reference TRBV7-2 and TRBJ2-3, is GAGVSQSPSNKVTEKGKDVELRCDPISGHTALYWYRQSLGQGLEFLIYFQGNSAPDKSGLPSDRFSAERTGGSVSTLTIQRTQQEDSAVYLCASSFQSSGGRDTQYFGPGTRLTVL.

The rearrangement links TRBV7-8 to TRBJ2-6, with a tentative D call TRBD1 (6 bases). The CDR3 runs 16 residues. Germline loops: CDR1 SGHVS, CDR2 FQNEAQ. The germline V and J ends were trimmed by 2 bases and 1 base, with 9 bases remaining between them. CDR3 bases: TGTGCCAGCAGCTTAAGGGGGTTATCTGGGGCCAACGTCCTGACTTTC. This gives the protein CASSLRGLSGANVLTF.

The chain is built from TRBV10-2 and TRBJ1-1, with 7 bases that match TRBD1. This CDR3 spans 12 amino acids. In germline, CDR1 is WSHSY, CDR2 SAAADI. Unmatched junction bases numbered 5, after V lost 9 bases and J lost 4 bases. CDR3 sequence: CASAGQRTEAFF. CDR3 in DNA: TGCGCCAGTGCGGGACAGCGCACTGAAGCTTTCTTT.

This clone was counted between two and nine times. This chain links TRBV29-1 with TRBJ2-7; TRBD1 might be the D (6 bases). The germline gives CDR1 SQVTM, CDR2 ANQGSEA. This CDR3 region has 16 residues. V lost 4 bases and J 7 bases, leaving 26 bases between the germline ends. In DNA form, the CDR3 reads TGCAGCGTTGTGTTGGGGGCTCTCCTCCTCACCCGAGAGCAGTACTTC. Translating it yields CSVVLGALLLTREQYF.

The CDR3 DNA reads as TGCGCCAGCAGCCACGGACAGGGAAACACTGAAGCTTTCTTT. This gives the protein CASSHGQGNTEAFF. V and J are TRBV5-1 and TRBJ1-1; 8 bases agree with TRBD1. The CDR3 runs 14 residues. Germline V gene lookup returns CDR1 SGHRS and CDR2 YFSETQ. The trim removed 4 bases at V and 2 bases at J, leaving 4 bases unmatched.

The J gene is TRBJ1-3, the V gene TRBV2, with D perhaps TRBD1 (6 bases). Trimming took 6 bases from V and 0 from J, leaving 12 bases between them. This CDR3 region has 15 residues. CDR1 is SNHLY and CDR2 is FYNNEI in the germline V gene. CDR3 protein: CASRGGQSSGNTIYF. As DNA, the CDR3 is TGTGCCAGCAGGGGCGGACAGAGCTCTGGAAACACCATATATTTT.

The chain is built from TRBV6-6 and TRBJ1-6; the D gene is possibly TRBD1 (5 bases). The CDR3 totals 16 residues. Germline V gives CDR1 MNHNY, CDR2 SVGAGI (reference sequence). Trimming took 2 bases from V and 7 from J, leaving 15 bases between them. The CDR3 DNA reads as TGTGCCAGCAGTTACGGTCATCAGGGCTCGAATTCACCCCTCCACTTT. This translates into CASSYGHQGSNSPLHF.

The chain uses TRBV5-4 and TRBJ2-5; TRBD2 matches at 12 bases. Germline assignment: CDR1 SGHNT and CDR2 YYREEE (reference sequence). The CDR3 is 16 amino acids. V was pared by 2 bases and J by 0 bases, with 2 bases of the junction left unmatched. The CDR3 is CASSFRTSGDQETQYF. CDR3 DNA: TGTGCCAGCAGCTTTAGGACTAGCGGGGACCAAGAGACCCAGTACTTC. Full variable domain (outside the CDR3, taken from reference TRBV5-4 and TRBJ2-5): ETGVTQSPTHLIKTRGQQVTLRCSSQSGHNTVSWYQQALGQGPQFIFQYYREEENGRGNFPPRFSGLQFPNYSSELNVNALELDDSALYLCASSFRTSGDQETQYFGPGTRLLVL.

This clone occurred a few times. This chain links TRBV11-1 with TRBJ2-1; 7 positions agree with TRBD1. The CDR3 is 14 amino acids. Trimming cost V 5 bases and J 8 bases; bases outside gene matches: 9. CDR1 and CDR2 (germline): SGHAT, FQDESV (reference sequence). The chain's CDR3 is CASSHQTGNDEQFF. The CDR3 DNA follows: TGTGCCAGCAGCCACCAGACAGGGAACGATGAGCAGTTCTTC.